The 22 T cell receptor beta chains below were found in one sample sequenced in a study of blood T cell repertoires in COVID-19. The protocol was immunoSEQ multiplex PCR, while the TCRdb copy is restricted to in-frame clones and leaves out a portion. The table has 90,000 to 100,000 clones, about 80% seen once. Sequences were obtained from peripheral blood. Source of these receptors: a man between 65 and 79 years old with active or convalescent COVID-19.

V is TRBV13 and J is TRBJ2-2, with D perhaps matching TRBD2 (6 bases). The V gene's germline CDR1 is PRHDT and CDR2 FYEKMQ (reference sequence). With 1 base removed from V and 4 bases from J, the gap between germline ends came to 13 bases. CDR3 length: 16 residues. As DNA, the CDR3 is TGTGCCAGCAGCTTAGCGGGGGTGTCTTCCACCGGGGAGCTGTTTTTT. This codes for CASSLAGVSSTGELFF.

The chain has TRBV25-1 and TRBJ1-2, with 9 bases identical to TRBD1. The germline V gene encodes CDR1 MGHDK and CDR2 SYGVNS. J gave up 6 bases and V 7 bases, and 3 bases lay outside the gene matches. The CDR3 has 12 residues. The CDR3 sequence is CASMDRGHGYTF. The CDR3 DNA reads as TGTGCCAGCATGGACAGGGGACATGGCTACACCTTC.

The chain combines TRBV6-2 or TRBV6-3 with TRBJ2-2, with D perhaps TRBD1 (6 bases). The V end was cut by 6 bases, the J end by 1 base, with 9 bases between. The CDR3 has 14 amino acids. Per germline, CDR1 MNHEY and CDR2 SVGEGT. The CDR3 here is CASSPTGNTGELFF. CDR3 nucleotide sequence: TGTGCCAGCAGCCCGACAGGGAACACCGGGGAGCTGTTTTTT.

The genes are TRBV11-3 and TRBJ2-3, with 10 bases aligning to TRBD2. After removal of 3 bases from V and 6 bases from J, the junction contained 6 bases not matched to a gene. This CDR3 is built from 15 residues. The germline V gene encodes CDR1 SGHNT and CDR2 YENEEA. The CDR3: CASSLGLAPSDTQYF. DNA of the CDR3: TGTGCCAGCAGCTTGGGACTAGCGCCTTCGGATACGCAGTATTTT.

This clone occurred once. The chain links TRBV7-8 to TRBJ1-4, with D uncertain. There are 15 residues in the CDR3. The ends were cut back, 1 base at V and 3 bases at J, with 9 bases in the middle. The germline V gene has CDR1 SGHVS and CDR2 FQNEAQ. Written as DNA, the CDR3 is TGTGCCAGCAGCTTAGGGCGGATGCCTAATGAAAAACTGTTTTTT. This encodes CASSLGRMPNEKLFF.

The CDR3 sequence: CASRDGQGDNSPLHF. CDR3 in DNA: TGTGCCAGCAGGGATGGACAGGGCGATAATTCACCCCTCCACTTT. The rearrangement links TRBV6-6 to TRBJ1-6, with TRBD1 identical over 8 bases. V trimming: 6 bases; J trimming: 5 bases; junction bases outside the gene matches: 6. The germline CDR1 and CDR2 sequences are MNHNY and SVGAGI (reference sequence). The CDR3 contains 15 residues.

The V call is TRBV18, the J call TRBJ2-3; 7 bases match TRBD1. The V gene's germline CDR1 is KGHSH and CDR2 LQKENI. The CDR3 is 15 amino acids. The V and J ends lost 5 bases and 2 bases, in that order; junction bases with no gene match: 7. For the CDR3, the DNA is TGTGCCAGCTCAAGGGACAGAACATTCACAGATACGCAGTATTTT. Its translation: CASSRDRTFTDTQYF.

The V gene is TRBV3-1 (or the pseudogene TRBV3-2), the J gene TRBJ2-3, with 8 bases that match TRBD2. Germline CDR1 reads LGHDT; CDR2 reads YNNKEL (reference sequence). The junction had 9 bases not matched to a gene; V was cut back by 4 bases and J by 0 bases. The CDR3 is 17 amino acids. CDR3 sequence: CASSPVFGGVSTDTQYF. The CDR3 region has the DNA TGTGCCAGCAGCCCCGTTTTCGGGGGGGTTAGCACAGATACGCAGTATTTT.

J is TRBJ2-3 and V is TRBV5-1, with 8 nucleotides matching TRBD2. Per the germline V gene, CDR1 is SGHRS and CDR2 is YFSETQ. After removal of 5 bases from V and 3 bases from J, the junction contained 2 bases not matched to a gene. CDR3 length: 13 residues. The CDR3 region is CASSAGGTDTQYF. CDR3 nucleotides: TGCGCCAGCAGTGCGGGGGGAACAGATACGCAGTATTTT.

The CDR3 reads CASSMGLAVDTQYF. The CDR3 nucleotides are TGTGCCAGTAGTATGGGACTAGCGGTAGATACGCAGTATTTT. The chain carries TRBV19 and TRBJ2-3, with 11 bases matching TRBD2. The V and J ends lost 3 bases and 5 bases, in that order; junction bases with no gene match: 1. Germline assignment: CDR1 LNHDA and CDR2 SQIVND (reference sequence). The CDR3 spans 14 residues. Complete variable domain (other parts from reference TRBV19 and TRBJ2-3): DGGITQSPKYLFRKEGQNVTLSCEQNLNHDAMYWYRQDPGQGLRLIYYSQIVNDFQKGDIAEGYSVSREKKESFPLTVTSAQKNPTAFYLCASSMGLAVDTQYFGPGTRLTVL.

The chain employs TRBV9 and TRBJ1-6, with unresolved D. The CDR3 sequence is 13 residues long. V shed 7 bases and J shed 9 bases, with 14 bases lying between them. Germline V lookup: CDR1 SGDLS, CDR2 YYNGEE. The CDR3 DNA is TGTGCCAGCGCGGGTGAGGGAATTTCACCCCTCCACTTT. Translation gives CASAGEGISPLHF.

This chain joins TRBV6-5 and TRBJ1-2, with D perhaps TRBD1 (6 bases). Trimming took off 7 bases at V and 5 bases at J, with 17 bases between the two ends. The V gene's germline CDR1 is MNHEY and CDR2 SVGAGI. CDR3 size: 14 residues. The CDR3 DNA reads as TGTGCCAGCACCGAAGGGGGGGTTGATTATGGCTACACCTTC. Translating it yields CASTEGGVDYGYTF.

The J gene is TRBJ1-2, the V gene TRBV10-3; D possibly corresponds to TRBD1 (6 bases). V was trimmed by 8 bases and J by 7 bases, leaving 20 bases between them. Germline CDR1 reads ENHRY; CDR2 reads SYGVKD. The CDR3 has 14 amino acids. DNA for the CDR3: TGTGCCATCCGGGGAGGGGGTCAGATGGGTGGCTACACCTTC. Translating it yields CAIRGGGQMGGYTF.

In this sample, this clone is medium-sized (0.01 to 0.1%). The chain recombines TRBV24-1 with TRBJ1-2; the D is unclear. The CDR3 has 12 amino acids. CDR1 is KGHDR, CDR2 SFDVKD, per germline. With 11 bases removed from V and 6 bases from J, the gap between germline ends came to 15 bases. The CDR3 is CANWTAEDGYTF. For the CDR3, the DNA is TGTGCCAATTGGACTGCCGAGGATGGCTACACCTTC.

The chain links TRBV24-1 to TRBJ2-6; 8 bases are shared with TRBD1. The germline V gene has CDR1 KGHDR and CDR2 SFDVKD. The CDR3 contains 16 residues. V was clipped by 2 bases and J by 1 base; unmatched bases: 0. CDR3 in DNA: TGTGCCACCAGTGATTGGACAGGGTCTGGGGCCAACGTCCTGACTTTC. Protein: CATSDWTGSGANVLTF.

This chain uses TRBV18 with TRBJ1-2; 10 nucleotides match TRBD1. Germline lookup yields CDR1 KGHSH and CDR2 LQKENI. The CDR3 has 14 amino acids. Trimming took 3 bases from V and 4 from J; bases not matched to a gene: 2. The CDR3 spells CASSPTGGSYGYTF. CDR3 sequence (DNA): TGTGCCAGCTCACCGACAGGGGGCAGCTATGGCTACACCTTC.

The chain combines TRBV12-5 with TRBJ2-3, with D possibly TRBD2 on 5 matching bases. CDR3 length: 12 residues. Germline V CDR1 and CDR2: LGHNT, FRNRAP. With 8 bases removed from V and 2 bases from J, the gap between germline ends came to 8 bases. In nucleotides, the CDR3 is TGTGCTAGTATGGACTTCACAGATACGCAGTATTTT. It specifies CASMDFTDTQYF.

V usage is TRBV6-5 and J usage is TRBJ2-2; D possibly corresponds to TRBD1 (6 bases). This CDR3 has 15 residues. Germline assignment: CDR1 MNHEY and CDR2 SVGAGI. The V gene lost 7 bases and the J gene lost 4 bases, with 16 bases spanning the gap. CDR3 residues: CASKKQGWGTGELFF. DNA for the CDR3: TGTGCCAGCAAAAAACAGGGTTGGGGCACCGGGGAGCTGTTTTTT.

This clone was seen more than once but under ten times. The chain recombines TRBV27 with TRBJ2-7; 12 nucleotides match TRBD1. Per the germline V gene, CDR1 is MNHEY and CDR2 is SMNVEV (reference sequence). The V gene end was trimmed by 5 bases and the J gene end by 9 bases; junction bases not matched to a gene: 8. CDR3 length: 14 residues. The CDR3 sequence is CASSDYRDRGRQYF. CDR3 sequence (DNA): TGTGCCAGCAGTGACTATCGGGACAGGGGGCGGCAGTACTTC.

The chain employs TRBV2 and TRBJ1-2; D is unclear. The V end lost 6 bases, the J end lost 4 bases, and 12 bases lay between the germline ends. CDR1 and CDR2 from the germline V gene are SNHLY and FYNNEI. This CDR3 spans 13 amino acids. The CDR3: CASREQAPYGYTF. In DNA, the CDR3 is TGTGCCAGCAGAGAGCAGGCACCCTATGGCTACACCTTC. Full variable domain (rest looked up from reference TRBV2 and TRBJ1-2): EPEVTQTPSHQVTQMGQEVILRCVPISNHLYFYWYRQILGQKVEFLVSFYNNEISEKSEIFDDQFSVERPDGSNFTLKIRSTKLEDSAMYFCASREQAPYGYTFGSGTRLTVV.

This clone has a handful of counts. This chain connects TRBV10-3 to TRBJ1-1; 8 positions match TRBD1. Trimming at V came to 10 bases and at J to 0 bases, leaving 13 bases not matched to a gene. Germline CDR1 reads ENHRY; CDR2 reads SYGVKD. This CDR3 spans 16 amino acids. This CDR3 reads CATSVSQGAMNTEAFF. The CDR3, as DNA: TGTGCCACATCAGTATCGCAGGGGGCAATGAACACTGAAGCTTTCTTT.

The V call is TRBV19, the J call TRBJ1-2, with TRBD1 as a possible D gene (5 bases). The CDR3 totals 14 residues. V gave up 8 bases and J gave up 4 bases, with 17 bases separating them. CDR1 and CDR2 from the germline V gene are LNHDA and SQIVND (reference sequence). CDR3 nucleotides: TGTGCCAGTGGCGGCCAGGGCCAGATCTATGGCTACACCTTC. Protein product: CASGGQGQIYGYTF.